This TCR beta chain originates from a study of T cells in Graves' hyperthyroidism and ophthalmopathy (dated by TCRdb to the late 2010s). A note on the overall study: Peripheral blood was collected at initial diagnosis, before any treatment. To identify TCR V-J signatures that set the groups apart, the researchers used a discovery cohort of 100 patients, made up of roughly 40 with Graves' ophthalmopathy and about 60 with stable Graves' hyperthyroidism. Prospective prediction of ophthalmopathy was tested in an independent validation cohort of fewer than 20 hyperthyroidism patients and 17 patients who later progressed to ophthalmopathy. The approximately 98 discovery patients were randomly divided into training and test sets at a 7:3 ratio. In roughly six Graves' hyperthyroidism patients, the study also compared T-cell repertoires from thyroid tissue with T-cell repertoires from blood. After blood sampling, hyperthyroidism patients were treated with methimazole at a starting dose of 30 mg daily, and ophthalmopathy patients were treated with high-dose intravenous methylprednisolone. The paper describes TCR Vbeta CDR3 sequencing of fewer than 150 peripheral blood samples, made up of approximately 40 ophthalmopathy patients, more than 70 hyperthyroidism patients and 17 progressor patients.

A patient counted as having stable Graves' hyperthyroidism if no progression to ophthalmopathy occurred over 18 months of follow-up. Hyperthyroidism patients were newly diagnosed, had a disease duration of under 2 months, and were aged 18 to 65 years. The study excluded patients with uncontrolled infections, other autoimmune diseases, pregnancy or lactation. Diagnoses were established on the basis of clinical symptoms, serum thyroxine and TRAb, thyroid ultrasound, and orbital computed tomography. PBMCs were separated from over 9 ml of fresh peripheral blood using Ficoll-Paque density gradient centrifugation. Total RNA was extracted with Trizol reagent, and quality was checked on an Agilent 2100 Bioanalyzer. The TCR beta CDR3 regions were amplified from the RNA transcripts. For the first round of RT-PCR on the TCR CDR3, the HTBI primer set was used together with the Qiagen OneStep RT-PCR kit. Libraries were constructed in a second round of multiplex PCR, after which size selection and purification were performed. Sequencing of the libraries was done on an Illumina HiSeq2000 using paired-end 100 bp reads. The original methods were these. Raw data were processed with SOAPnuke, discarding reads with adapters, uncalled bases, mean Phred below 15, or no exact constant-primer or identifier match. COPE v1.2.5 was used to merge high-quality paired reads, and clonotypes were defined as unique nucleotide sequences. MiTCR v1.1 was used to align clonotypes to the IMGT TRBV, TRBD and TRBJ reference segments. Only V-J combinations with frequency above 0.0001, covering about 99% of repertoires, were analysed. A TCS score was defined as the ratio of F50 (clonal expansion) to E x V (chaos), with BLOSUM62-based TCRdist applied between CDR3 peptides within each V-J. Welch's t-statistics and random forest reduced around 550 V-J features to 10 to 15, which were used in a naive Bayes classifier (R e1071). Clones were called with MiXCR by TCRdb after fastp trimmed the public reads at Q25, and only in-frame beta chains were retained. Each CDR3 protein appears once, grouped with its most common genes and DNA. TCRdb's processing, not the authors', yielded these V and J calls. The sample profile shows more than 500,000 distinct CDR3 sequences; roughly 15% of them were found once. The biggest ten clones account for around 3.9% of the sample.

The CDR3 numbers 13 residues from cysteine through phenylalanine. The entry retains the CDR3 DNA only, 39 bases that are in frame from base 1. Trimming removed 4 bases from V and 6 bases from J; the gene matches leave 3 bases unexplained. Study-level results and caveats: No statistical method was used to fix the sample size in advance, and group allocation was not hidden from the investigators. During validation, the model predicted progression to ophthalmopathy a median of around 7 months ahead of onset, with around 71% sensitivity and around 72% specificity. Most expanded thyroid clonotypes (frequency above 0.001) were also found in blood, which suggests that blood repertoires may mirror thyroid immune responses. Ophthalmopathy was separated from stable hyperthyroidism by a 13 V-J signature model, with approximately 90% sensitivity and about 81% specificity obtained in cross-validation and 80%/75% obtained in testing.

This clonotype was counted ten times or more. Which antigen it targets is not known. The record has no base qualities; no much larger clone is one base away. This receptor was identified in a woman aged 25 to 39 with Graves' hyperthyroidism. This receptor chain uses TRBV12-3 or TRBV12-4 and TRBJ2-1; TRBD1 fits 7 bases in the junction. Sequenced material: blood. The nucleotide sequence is TGTGCCAGCAGTTCCGACAGGGTCAATGAGCAGTTCTTC. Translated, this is CASSSDRVNEQFF.